Listed below are T cell receptor beta chains from one sample, sequenced in a study of CD8+CD57+ T cells in acquired aplastic anemia. One entry per CDR3 protein results from TCRdb running MiXCR on the reads. Altogether about 180,000 distinct CDR3 sequences are present, 63% being singletons, with the ten largest covering 40% to 50%. The sample comprised sorted CD4+, CD8+, or CD8+CD57+ T cells (not recorded which) from PBMCs. These receptors were taken from a human donor with aplastic anemia. Each CDR3 is given with its conserved first and last residue. A D gene is named only where the DNA matches it firmly. Size values are once, few and many counts, or a class for expanded clones, and some rows have none.

V: TRBV7-2; size: NA; D: TRBD2; J: TRBJ2-2; CDR3: CASRPPLAGVHGELFF; DNA: TGTGCCAGCAGGCCACCACTAGCGGGGGTGCACGGGGAGCTGTTTTTT
V: TRBV20-1; size: NA; D: NA; J: TRBJ1-1; CDR3: CSARDLMGEAFF; DNA: TGCAGTGCTAGAGATTTGATGGGGGAAGCTTTCTTT
V: TRBV6-1; size: many; D: TRBD1; J: TRBJ1-2; CDR3: CASSEYGTGVNYGYTF; DNA: TGTGCCAGCAGTGAATATGGGACAGGGGTGAACTATGGCTACACCTTC
V: TRBV7-6; size: many; D: NA; J: TRBJ1-5; CDR3: CASSLTENYQPQHF; DNA: TGTGCCAGCAGCTTGACAGAGAACTATCAGCCCCAGCATTTT
V: TRBV19; size: many; D: TRBD2; J: TRBJ2-2; CDR3: CASSMSSGGGNTGELFF; DNA: TGTGCCAGTAGTATGAGTAGCGGGGGGGGTAACACCGGGGAGCTGTTTTTT
V: TRBV7-9; size: NA; D: NA; J: TRBJ2-2; CDR3: CASSLGGGFYTGELFF; DNA: TGTGCCAGCAGTTTAGGAGGCGGGTTTTACACCGGGGAGCTGTTTTTT
V: TRBV20-1; size: NA; D: TRBD1; J: TRBJ2-7; CDR3: CSARPGQGSEQYF; DNA: TGCAGTGCTCGTCCGGGACAGGGCTCCGAGCAGTACTTC
V: TRBV7-2; size: NA; D: NA; J: TRBJ2-7; CDR3: CASSLESGVLEQYF; DNA: TGTGCCAGCAGCTTAGAGTCAGGGGTTCTTGAGCAGTACTTC
V: TRBV7-2; size: NA; D: NA; J: TRBJ2-7; CDR3: CASSFVAGDYEQYF; DNA: TGTGCCAGCAGCTTTGTGGCAGGGGACTACGAGCAGTACTTC
V: TRBV10-2; size: once; D: NA; J: TRBJ2-3; CDR3: CASSESRAAPSEDTQYF; DNA: TGCGCCAGCAGTGAGTCGAGAGCCGCACCTTCCGAAGATACGCAGTATTTT
V: TRBV10-3; size: few; D: NA; J: TRBJ1-1; CDR3: CAARQNTEAFF; DNA: TGTGCCGCCCGACAGAACACTGAAGCTTTCTTT
V: TRBV29-1; size: few; D: NA; J: TRBJ2-1; CDR3: CSGERSYNEQFF; DNA: TGCAGCGGTGAGAGATCCTACAATGAGCAGTTCTTC
V: TRBV2; size: NA; D: NA; J: TRBJ1-2; CDR3: CASSEVRGVDGYTF; DNA: TGTGCCAGCAGTGAAGTCAGGGGAGTGGATGGCTACACCTTC
V: TRBV2; size: NA; D: NA; J: TRBJ2-6; CDR3: CASREGANVLTF; DNA: TGTGCCAGCAGGGAGGGGGCCAACGTCCTGACTTTC
V: TRBV6-5; size: NA; D: TRBD2; J: TRBJ2-7; CDR3: CASSYSSGGVAYEQYF; DNA: TGTGCCAGCAGTTACTCAAGCGGGGGGGTCGCCTACGAGCAGTACTTC
V: TRBV20-1; size: NA; D: TRBD2; J: TRBJ2-3; CDR3: CSASGLASTDTQYF; DNA: TGCAGTGCTAGTGGACTAGCTAGCACAGATACGCAGTATTTT
V: TRBV20-1; size: NA; D: NA; J: TRBJ1-1; CDR3: CSARPIRGTEAFF; DNA: TGCAGTGCTAGGCCTATCAGGGGCACTGAAGCTTTCTTT
V: TRBV5-1; size: NA; D: TRBD2; J: TRBJ2-7; CDR3: CASRLAGDPYEQYF; DNA: TGCGCCAGCAGACTAGCGGGAGATCCCTACGAGCAGTACTTC
V: TRBV19; size: NA; D: NA; J: TRBJ2-7; CDR3: CASSLQGSAYEQYF; DNA: TGTGCCAGTAGTCTACAGGGTAGCGCCTACGAGCAGTACTTC
V: TRBV20-1; size: NA; D: NA; J: TRBJ2-5; CDR3: CSASRLDQETQYF; DNA: TGCAGTGCTAGTAGACTAGACCAAGAGACCCAGTACTTC
V: TRBV7-2; size: NA; D: NA; J: TRBJ1-1; CDR3: CASSSQQVGAFF; DNA: TGTGCCAGCAGCTCACAGCAGGTCGGAGCTTTCTTT
V: TRBV7-9; size: NA; D: TRBD1; J: TRBJ2-4; CDR3: CASSTGQGLAKNIQYF; DNA: TGTGCCAGCAGCACCGGACAGGGGCTAGCCAAAAACATTCAGTACTTC
V: TRBV25-1; size: NA; D: NA; J: TRBJ2-7; CDR3: CASSESRAAYEQYF; DNA: TGTGCCAGCAGTGAATCCAGGGCGGCCTACGAGCAGTACTTC
V: TRBV5-6; size: NA; D: NA; J: TRBJ2-7; CDR3: CASRVWVGDYEQYF; DNA: TGTGCCAGCAGGGTCTGGGTGGGGGACTACGAGCAGTACTTC
V: TRBV6-9; size: NA; D: NA; J: TRBJ1-1; CDR3: CAIRRGTEAFF; DNA: TGTGCCATCCGTCGGGGGACTGAAGCTTTCTTT
V: TRBV7-6; size: NA; D: TRBD1; J: TRBJ2-7; CDR3: CASSSVTGYSYEQYF; DNA: TGTGCCAGCAGCTCGGTGACAGGGTACTCCTACGAGCAGTACTTC
V: TRBV2; size: NA; D: TRBD1; J: TRBJ2-7; CDR3: CASSPPGTGTYEQYF; DNA: TGTGCCAGCAGCCCCCCCGGGACAGGCACCTACGAGCAGTACTTC
V: TRBV7-3; size: once; D: NA; J: TRBJ1-2; CDR3: CASSQADGNYGYAF; DNA: TGTGCCAGCAGCCAGGCGGACGGTAACTATGGCTACGCCTTC
V: TRBV7-2; size: few; D: NA; J: TRBJ1-5; CDR3: CASSPVWSQPQHF; DNA: TGTGCCAGCAGCCCCGTATGGAGTCAGCCCCAGCATTTT
V: TRBV7-9; size: NA; D: NA; J: TRBJ2-1; CDR3: CASSLNQGEQFF; DNA: TGTGCCAGCAGCTTAAACCAAGGCGAGCAGTTCTTC
V: TRBV19; size: NA; D: NA; J: TRBJ2-1; CDR3: CASSIWGHEQFF; DNA: TGTGCCAGTAGTATATGGGGCCATGAGCAGTTCTTC
V: TRBV20-1; size: many; D: NA; J: TRBJ1-5; CDR3: CSARVRNQPQHF; DNA: TGCAGTGCTAGAGTTCGTAATCAGCCCCAGCATTTT
V: TRBV9; size: NA; D: NA; J: TRBJ2-7; CDR3: CASAIRRDSSSYEQYF; DNA: TGTGCCAGCGCCATAAGAAGGGACTCGAGCTCCTACGAGCAGTACTTC
V: TRBV2; size: once; D: TRBD1; J: TRBJ2-7; CDR3: CASTRDRVGEQYF; DNA: TGTGCCAGCACTCGGGACAGGGTTGGCGAGCAGTACTTC
V: TRBV6-1; size: few; D: NA; J: TRBJ2-7; CDR3: CASSEAGAGYEQYF; DNA: TGTGCCAGCAGTGAAGCGGGGGCAGGTTACGAGCAGTACTTC
V: TRBV9; size: NA; D: NA; J: TRBJ2-1; CDR3: CASSARDVGGQYNEQFF; DNA: TGTGCCAGCAGTGCTAGAGATGTGGGGGGCCAGTACAATGAGCAGTTCTTC
V: TRBV4-1; size: NA; D: TRBD2; J: TRBJ2-3; CDR3: CASSQGGGSSYNEQYF; DNA: TGCGCCAGCAGCCAAGGGGGCGGGAGCTCCTACAATGAGCAGTATTTT
V: TRBV10-3; size: NA; D: NA; J: TRBJ2-2; CDR3: CAISVDKGFGELFF; DNA: TGTGCCATCAGTGTGGACAAGGGGTTCGGGGAGCTGTTTTTT
V: TRBV7-3; size: NA; D: NA; J: TRBJ2-3; CDR3: CASSLEGNADTQYF; DNA: TGTGCCAGCAGCTTAGAGGGTAACGCAGATACGCAGTATTTT
V: TRBV15; size: NA; D: TRBD2; J: TRBJ2-5; CDR3: CATSRDGGRGEGETQYF; DNA: TGTGCCACCAGCAGGGATGGGGGGAGAGGGGAGGGAGAGACCCAGTACTTC
V: TRBV20-1; size: NA; D: TRBD2; J: TRBJ2-7; CDR3: CSAGLGLAGVGEQYF; DNA: TGCAGTGCGGGACTGGGACTAGCGGGAGTCGGGGAGCAGTACTTC
V: TRBV19; size: NA; D: NA; J: TRBJ1-6; CDR3: CASSTGSGSRSPLHF; DNA: TGTGCCAGTAGTACCGGGAGTGGAAGTAGATCACCCCTCCACTTT
V: TRBV24-1; size: NA; D: NA; J: TRBJ2-2; CDR3: CATSPGTGELFF; DNA: TGTGCCACCAGTCCTGGCACCGGGGAGCTGTTTTTT
V: TRBV28; size: few; D: NA; J: TRBJ2-5; CDR3: CASSSQGNRETQYF; DNA: TGTGCCAGCAGCTCCCAGGGAAATAGAGAGACCCAGTACTTC
V: TRBV11-2; size: many; D: NA; J: TRBJ2-1; CDR3: CASSMVGGAYSEQFF; DNA: TGTGCCAGCAGCATGGTGGGGGGGGCCTATAGTGAGCAGTTCTTC
V: TRBV6-1; size: once; D: NA; J: TRBJ2-7; CDR3: CASSGLGASYEQYF; DNA: TGTGCCAGCAGTGGACTAGGCGCTTCCTACGAGCAGTACTTC
V: TRBV7-2; size: NA; D: TRBD1; J: TRBJ2-7; CDR3: CANSLDRGLAYEQYF; DNA: TGTGCCAACAGCTTAGACAGGGGGCTTGCCTACGAGCAGTACTTC
V: TRBV5-1; size: few; D: NA; J: TRBJ2-7; CDR3: CASSGQGNYEQYF; DNA: TGCGCCAGCAGTGGACAAGGGAACTACGAGCAGTACTTC
V: TRBV5-4; size: NA; D: TRBD2; J: TRBJ2-7; CDR3: CASSLERGDTYEQYF; DNA: TGTGCCAGCAGCTTGGAGCGGGGGGACACCTACGAGCAGTACTTC
V: TRBV7-9; size: many; D: TRBD2; J: TRBJ2-1; CDR3: CASSFTSGEAKVYNEQFF; DNA: TGTGCCAGCAGCTTTACTAGCGGAGAGGCCAAGGTTTACAATGAGCAGTTCTTC
V: TRBV19; size: NA; D: TRBD1; J: TRBJ1-2; CDR3: CALSPGTGNYGYTF; DNA: TGTGCCTTGAGTCCCGGGACAGGGAACTATGGCTACACCTTC